Shown below are 15 T cell receptor beta chains from a single sample sequenced in a study of T cells after yellow fever vaccination. TCRdb redid the calling of the 5' RACE reads with MiXCR, one entry per CDR3 protein. The table lists about 160,000 distinct CDR3 sequences, approximately 9.9% of them singletons. This specimen consisted of CD8+ T cells sorted from PBMCs, obtained 45 days after the yellow fever booster vaccination. The receptors derive from a man younger than 35 who received the YFV17D yellow fever vaccine.

The chain is built from TRBV5-5 and TRBJ2-7, with 13 bases fitting TRBD2. CDR1 is SGHKS and CDR2 is YYEKEE in the germline V gene (reference sequence). This CDR3 spans 15 amino acids. J was trimmed by 3 bases and V by 2 bases; bases with no gene match: 2. The CDR3 DNA follows: TGTGCCAGCAGCTTCGGACTAGCGGGGGACTACGAGCAGTACTTC. Protein: CASSFGLAGDYEQYF.

V usage is TRBV6-6 and J usage is TRBJ2-5, with D hard to call. V was trimmed by 0 bases and J by 4 bases, leaving 6 bases between them. Germline-derived CDR1 and CDR2 are MNHNY and SVGAGI (reference sequence). The CDR3 is made up of 13 amino acids. The CDR3 sequence is CASSYSTRETQYF. The CDR3 nucleotides are TGTGCCAGCAGTTACTCGACTCGAGAGACCCAGTACTTC.

Ten or more counts support this clonotype. The CDR3 nucleotides read TGCGCCAGCAGCTTGATGGACACCTACAATGAGCAGTTCTTC. Its translation is CASSLMDTYNEQFF. The genes are TRBV5-1 and TRBJ2-1; tentatively, D is TRBD1 (5 bases). The CDR3 totals 14 residues. V was pared by 1 base and J by 2 bases, with 7 bases between. Germline assignment: CDR1 SGHRS and CDR2 YFSETQ.

The chain carries TRBV4-1 and TRBJ2-7; 7 bases are shared with TRBD2. The trim removed 4 bases at V and 4 bases at J, leaving 10 bases unmatched. This CDR3 is 15 amino acids long. Germline loops: CDR1 MGHRA, CDR2 YSYEKL. The CDR3 spells CASSLYPAGNYEQYV. The CDR3 DNA follows: TGCGCCAGCAGCCTTTATCCAGCGGGGAATTACGAGCAGTACGTC.

This sequence joins TRBV4-1 and TRBJ1-2; D ambiguous. V was shortened by 0 bases and J by 5 bases, with 19 bases between the two germline ends. Germline V gives CDR1 MGHRA, CDR2 YSYEKL. CDR3 length: 17 residues. CDR3 loop: CASSQEALAGEKYGYTF. CDR3 nucleotides: TGCGCCAGCAGCCAAGAGGCCCTTGCTGGGGAAAAGTATGGCTACACCTTC.

This clonotype was recorded a few times. The chain carries TRBV6-2 or TRBV6-3 and TRBJ2-5; 12 nucleotides match TRBD2. V gave up 4 bases and J gave up 2 bases; unmatched junction bases: 5. Germline CDR1 reads MNHEY; CDR2 reads SVGEGT. CDR3 length: 16 residues. The CDR3 DNA is TGTGCCAGCAGTTTCCCAGGACTAGCGGGGCAAGAGACCCAGTACTTC. Its translation: CASSFPGLAGQETQYF.

This clonotype came up a few times. The genes are TRBV13 and TRBJ2-7; D gene uncertain. Germline V gene data show CDR1 as PRHDT and CDR2 as FYEKMQ (reference sequence). The CDR3 is 12 amino acids. V was pared by 4 bases and J by 5 bases, with 9 bases between. CDR3 nucleotide sequence: TGTGCCAGCAGCTACAGAAAGGACGAGCAGTACGTC. It encodes CASSYRKDEQYV.

This clonotype was detected only a few times. This chain connects TRBV10-3 to TRBJ2-3; D not certain. This CDR3 is built from 15 residues. From germline, CDR1 is ENHRY and CDR2 SYGVKD. V was trimmed by 8 bases and J by 2 bases, leaving 17 bases between them. This CDR3 reads CAIGQPERLTDTQYF. The CDR3 nucleotides are TGTGCCATCGGGCAACCGGAAAGACTCACAGATACGCAGTATTTT.

This clonotype was seen only a few times. This chain joins TRBV7-2 and TRBJ2-2; possibly TRBD1 or TRBD2 for D (5 bases each). The V and J ends lost 2 bases and 0 bases respectively, with 13 bases between them. The CDR3 is 17 amino acids. Germline CDR1 SGHTA, CDR2 FQGNSA. CDR3 protein: CASSLSRTGPNTGELFF. The DNA for the CDR3 is TGTGCCAGCAGCTTAAGTAGGACGGGGCCGAACACCGGGGAGCTGTTTTTT.

This clonotype came up a few times. The rearrangement uses TRBV20-1 and TRBJ2-1; maybe TRBD2 (5 bases). The V end lost 5 bases, the J end lost 8 bases, and 28 bases lay between the germline ends. CDR1 is DFQATT and CDR2 is SNEGSKA in the germline V gene (reference sequence). The CDR3 is 17 amino acids. CDR3 DNA sequence: TGCAGTGCTCCCATCGATTCTAAGCGGACCGCGGTCGATGAGCAGTTCTTC. Protein product: CSAPIDSKRTAVDEQFF.

This clonotype has just a few counts. The chain couples TRBV10-3 to TRBJ2-3; D not resolved. The ends were cut back, 2 bases at V and 1 base at J, with 7 bases in the middle. CDR3 length: 14 amino acids. Germline CDR1 is ENHRY and CDR2 is SYGVKD. The CDR3 loop reads CAISEGLGTDTQYF. CDR3 coding DNA: TGTGCCATCAGTGAGGGGCTGGGCACAGATACGCAGTATTTT.

This clonotype has ten or more counts. The chain combines TRBV11-2 with TRBJ1-1; 7 bases are shared with TRBD1. V dropped 2 bases and J dropped 6; count of bases not matched to a gene: 9. The CDR3 spans 15 residues. Germline CDR1 SGHAT, CDR2 FQNNGV. CDR3 residues: CASSLLRAGGSEAFF. CDR3 nucleotides: TGTGCCAGCAGCTTACTCAGGGCAGGGGGATCTGAAGCTTTCTTT.

The rearrangement links TRBV28 to TRBJ2-1; 9 bases are shared with TRBD1. The V gene end was trimmed by 5 bases and the J gene end by 9 bases; junction bases not matched to a gene: 23. The CDR3 runs to 19 residues. CDR1 MDHEN and CDR2 SYDVKM come from the germline V gene. The CDR3 is CASSTLVHRRDRASGEQFF. Written as DNA, the CDR3 is TGTGCCAGCAGTACTTTAGTACATCGTAGGGACAGGGCCAGCGGTGAGCAGTTCTTC.

This clonotype has only a few counts. CDR3 in amino acids: CASSLETVGRNTEAFF. In DNA form, the CDR3 reads TGCGCCAGCAGCTTGGAGACAGTAGGACGAAACACTGAAGCTTTCTTT. The rearrangement uses TRBV5-1 and TRBJ1-1; D possibly corresponds to TRBD1 (5 bases). Germline-derived CDR1 and CDR2 are SGHRS and YFSETQ. Trimming left V 0 bases short and J 2 bases short, with 14 bases between. CDR3 length equals 16 residues.

This clonotype occurred many times. The genes are TRBV27 and TRBJ2-1, with D perhaps TRBD1 or TRBD2 (7 bases each). This CDR3 is built from 14 residues. Germline V gene data show CDR1 as MNHEY and CDR2 as SMNVEV (reference sequence). V lost 4 bases, J lost 10 bases, and 17 bases lay in between. CDR3 sequence reads: CASSSQGGGLEQFF. For the CDR3, the DNA is TGTGCCAGCAGTTCCCAGGGGGGGGGATTGGAGCAGTTCTTC.